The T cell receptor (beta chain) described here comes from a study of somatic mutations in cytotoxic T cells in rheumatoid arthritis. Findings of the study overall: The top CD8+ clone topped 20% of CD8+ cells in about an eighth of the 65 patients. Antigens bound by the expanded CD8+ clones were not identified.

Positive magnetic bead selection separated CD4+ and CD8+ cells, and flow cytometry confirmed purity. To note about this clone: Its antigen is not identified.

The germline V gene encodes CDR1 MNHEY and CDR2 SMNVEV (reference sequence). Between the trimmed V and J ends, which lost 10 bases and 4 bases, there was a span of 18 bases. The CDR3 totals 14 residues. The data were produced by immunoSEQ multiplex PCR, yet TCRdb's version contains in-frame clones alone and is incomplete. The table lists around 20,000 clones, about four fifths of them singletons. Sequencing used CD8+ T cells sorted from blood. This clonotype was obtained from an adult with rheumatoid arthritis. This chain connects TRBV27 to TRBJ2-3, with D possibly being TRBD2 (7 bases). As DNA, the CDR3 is TGTGCCACCCGCTGGCGGGGGCGACCAGATACGCAGTATTTT. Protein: CATRWRGRPDTQYF.